This T cell receptor beta chain was observed in a study of regulatory T cells in long-lasting Graves disease. This sample's time point: newly diagnosed GD, antithyroid drugs for less than 3 months. After RNA was extracted from PBMCs, the TCR library was made from it. Trimming took 1 base from V and 1 from J, leaving 19 bases between them. The CDR3 has 17 amino acids. From germline, CDR1 is GTSNPN and CDR2 SVGIG (reference sequence). Study-level findings and limits: Among persistent patients, a larger number of public clonotypes were shared (roughly 2,700) than among newly diagnosed patients (about 950). Peripheral blood alone, not thyroid tissue, underwent study.

This clonotype was detected many times. The antigen is undetermined. According to the study, TCR beta libraries were built with iRepertoire HTBI primers and CDR3-region Arm-PCR. A single record per CDR3 protein comes from TCRdb applying MiXCR to the multiplex PCR reads. Among around 420,000 distinct CDR3 sequences listed, roughly 15% were seen once. The same data also went into a second study, on T cells in Graves' hyperthyroidism and ophthalmopathy. From that study: HTBI primers were the set used in a first-round RT-PCR of the TCR CDR3.

The chain combines TRBV30 with TRBJ1-1; a possible D gene is TRBD1 (6 bases). The clonotype was recovered from a woman in her forties with Graves disease. The material sequenced was peripheral blood mononuclear cells (PBMCs), taken at new diagnosis, from a patient treated with antithyroid drugs. Here the CDR3 reads CAWSADRGGLSNTEAFF. The CDR3 DNA is TGTGCCTGGAGTGCTGACAGAGGGGGGTTATCGAACACTGAAGCTTTCTTT.